This passage covers 5 T cell receptor beta chains from one sample sequenced in a study of T cells in Graves' hyperthyroidism and ophthalmopathy. The TCR beta CDR3 regions underwent amplification using RNA transcripts as the source. Using the HTBI primer set, a first-round RT-PCR was run on the TCR CDR3. TCRdb recomputed calls from the multiplex PCR reads with MiXCR, one row per CDR3 protein. The sample records 660,000 or so distinct CDR3 sequences, just under 45% being singletons. Sequencing was done on a sample of peripheral blood or thyroid tissue (not recorded which). These receptors were obtained from an adult man with Graves' disease, either hyperthyroidism or ophthalmopathy (not recorded which).

This clonotype was picked up a small number of times. The V call is TRBV20-1, the J call TRBJ1-2; D remains unclear. Germline V gene lookup returns CDR1 DFQATT and CDR2 SNEGSKA (reference sequence). The CDR3 sequence is 13 residues long. The V end was cut by 2 bases, the J end by 1 base, with 8 bases between. Here the CDR3 reads CSARSGDNYGYTF. CDR3 coding DNA: TGCAGTGCTAGATCCGGAGATAACTATGGCTACACCTTC.

In this sample, this clonotype turned up a few times. The chain recombines TRBV6-5 with TRBJ2-5; the D gene is possibly TRBD2 (5 bases). With 6 bases removed from V and 5 bases from J, the gap between germline ends came to 13 bases. Looked up from germline, CDR1 is MNHEY and CDR2 is SVGAGI. The CDR3 extends over 13 amino acids. The CDR3, as DNA: TGTGCCAGCAGCCCTGACTATGGGGAGACCCAGTACTTC. Translation gives CASSPDYGETQYF.

The CDR3 nucleotides are TGTGCCAGCACCCCCCGACTAGAGGGTGTCGAGCAGTACTTC. Amino acids: CASTPRLEGVEQYF. The V and J genes are TRBV10-3 and TRBJ2-7; perhaps TRBD2 as D (6 bases). Trimming stripped 10 bases from V and 6 bases from J, with 22 bases between. The CDR3 is 14 residues long. Germline lookup yields CDR1 ENHRY and CDR2 SYGVKD.

This clonotype was picked up a small number of times. The CDR3 here is CASSLSRAGSNQPQHF. The CDR3 coding sequence is TGTGCCAGTAGTCTCTCACGCGCGGGGAGCAATCAGCCCCAGCATTTT. The gene calls are TRBV19 and TRBJ1-5; D is unresolved. Germline-derived CDR1 and CDR2 are LNHDA and SQIVND (reference sequence). The CDR3 runs 16 residues. V gave up 5 bases and J gave up 1 base, with 15 bases separating them.

V gene TRBV10-3 combines with J gene TRBJ1-3; tentatively, D is TRBD1 (6 bases). The germline V gene has CDR1 ENHRY and CDR2 SYGVKD. CDR3 length equals 14 residues. The V end lost 8 bases, the J end lost 6 bases, and 17 bases lay between the germline ends. The CDR3 loop is CAISQGMVLNTIYF. The CDR3, as DNA: TGTGCCATCTCACAGGGAATGGTCTTAAACACCATATATTTT.